Presented here are 3 T cell receptor beta chains from one specimen sequenced in a study of CD4 T cells in relation to SARS-CoV-2 and coronaviruses. These receptors have no known antigen. Assay used: immunoSEQ multiplex PCR; TCRdb lists only in-frame clones, some missing. This sample carries 20,000 to 25,000 clones, 60% to 80% of them seen once, and the ten largest clones take 9.5% to 15%. CD4+ T cells from unexposed donors were obtained before the COVID-19 pandemic (2011-2018). The cells were cultured for about ten days before CD4+ T cells were isolated. Sequencing was performed on CD4+ T cells from PBMCs, cultured in vitro. Receptors were obtained from a human donor in good health.

The chain combines TRBV9 with TRBJ2-6; 9 nucleotides align to TRBD1. V trimming: 7 bases; J trimming: 2 bases; junction bases outside the gene matches: 10. This CDR3 has 17 amino acids. The germline V gene has CDR1 SGDLS and CDR2 YYNGEE. CDR3 loop: CASSHRGPEAGANVLTF. CDR3 sequence (DNA): TGTGCCAGCTCTCACAGGGGGCCCGAGGCTGGGGCCAACGTCCTGACTTTC. Supplemented by reference TRBV9 and TRBJ2-6, the full variable domain reads DSGVTQTPKHLITATGQRVTLRCSPRSGDLSVYWYQQSLDQGLQFLIQYYNGEERAKGNILERFSAQQFPDLHSELNLSSLELGDSALYFCASSHRGPEAGANVLTFGAGSRLTVL.

The chain combines TRBV6-1 with TRBJ2-6, with D tentatively TRBD1 (6 bases). Germline V gene sequence: CDR1 MNHNS, CDR2 SASEGT. This CDR3 spans 19 amino acids. The V end lost 0 bases, the J end lost 0 bases, and 15 bases lay between the germline ends. CDR3 sequence: CASSEALGTRFSGANVLTF. The CDR3 region has the DNA TGTGCCAGCAGTGAAGCGCTCGGGACAAGGTTCTCTGGGGCCAACGTCCTGACTTTC.

This clone showed up just a few times. The chain has TRBV19 and TRBJ2-7, with D uncertain. Germline V gives CDR1 LNHDA, CDR2 SQIVND (reference sequence). This CDR3 spans 15 amino acids. The V and J ends lost 3 bases and 2 bases respectively, with 14 bases between them. The CDR3 DNA follows: TGTGCCAGTAGTATTGGCCCCGGTTCCCCCTACGAGCAGTACTTC. Its translation: CASSIGPGSPYEQYF.